The source of this T cell receptor beta chain is a study of blood T cell repertoires in COVID-19. Across the whole study: Samples representing acute and convalescent COVID-19 were sourced from the United States, Italy and Spain. T cells, B-cell-depleted T cells, or PBMCs supplied cDNA or gDNA.

The authors' processing: Amplification with reference gene primers provided the estimates of nucleated cell counts. Sequencing used immunoSEQ multiplex PCR; TCRdb keeps in-frame clones, though not all of them. The DNA gave D and trimming, while V, J and clone size come from that table. The table lists just under 150,000 clones, 85% to 90% of them singletons. CDR1 is SSHAT, CDR2 FNYEAQ, per germline (reference sequence). The CDR3 length is 13 residues. In its sample, this clone was seen once. Relative to the germline gene, one junction end is altered; a read error may explain this. The chain carries TRBV7-7 and TRBJ2-3; D is uncertain. The sequence came from a woman in her forties or fifties with active or convalescent COVID-19. Sample: peripheral blood. Here the CDR3 DNA reads TGTGCTAGCAGCTTAGACTCGTCGGGTACGCAGTATTTT. This gives the protein CASSLDSSGTQYF.